What follows are 24 T cell receptor beta chains derived from one specimen sequenced in a study of neurological immune-mediated disorders (dated by TCRdb to the late 2010s). Library generation was performed with 5' RACE. Data came from an Illumina HiSeq 2500. The raw public reads went through TCRdb reprocessing: fastp at Q25, MiXCR clone calling, in-frame beta chains kept. Merged by CDR3 protein, the rows form single entries marked with the most common genes and DNA. The sample yields about 66,000 distinct CDR3 sequences; 3.4% were counted once. Approximately 3.5% of the sample is held by the ten biggest clonotypes. The sequenced sample consisted of PBMCs. The receptors shown here come from a man aged 35 to 55 with multiple sclerosis.

This clonotype was observed many times. The chain joins TRBV5-1 to TRBJ2-7; the D call may be TRBD1 or TRBD2 (5 bases each). CDR1 is SGHRS, CDR2 YFSETQ, per germline. Deletions cut 0 bases from V and 6 bases from J, with 10 bases between. The CDR3 has 13 amino acids. CDR3: CASSLEARGEQYF. In nucleotides, the CDR3 is TGCGCCAGCAGCTTGGAGGCGAGGGGCGAGCAGTACTTC.

This clonotype was counted many times. This chain uses TRBV5-1 with TRBJ2-5; no definite D call. The CDR3 contains 16 residues. V was clipped by 4 bases and J by 5 bases, with 21 bases between them. CDR1 SGHRS and CDR2 YFSETQ come from the germline V gene. The CDR3 reads CASSEETYLVQETQYF. Written as DNA, the CDR3 is TGCGCCAGCAGCGAGGAGACTTATTTAGTTCAGGAGACCCAGTACTTC.

In this sample, this clonotype turned up a few times. This rearrangement joins TRBV6-6 to TRBJ2-3; unclear D gene. Germline CDR1 is MNHNY and CDR2 is SVGAGI (reference sequence). V was clipped by 4 bases and J by 0 bases, with 8 bases between them. The CDR3 consists of 14 residues. CDR3 in DNA: TGTGCCAGCAGTTGGGCGGCTAGCACAGATACGCAGTATTTT. Translated, it gives CASSWAASTDTQYF.

This clonotype showed up many times. The chain uses TRBV20-1 and TRBJ1-6; D is perhaps TRBD1 (5 bases). CDR1 is DFQATT, CDR2 SNEGSKA, per germline (reference sequence). The CDR3 runs to 14 residues. The ends were cut back, 1 base at V and 7 bases at J, with 11 bases in the middle. The CDR3 here is CSARGGAQNSPLHF. CDR3 nucleotides: TGCAGTGCTAGAGGAGGGGCGCAAAATTCACCCCTCCACTTT.

In this sample, this clonotype turned up many times. The chain combines TRBV24-1 with TRBJ1-2; D remains ambiguous. Germline V gene lookup returns CDR1 KGHDR and CDR2 SFDVKD. The CDR3 contains 11 residues. The germline V and J ends were trimmed by 2 bases and 10 bases, with 7 bases remaining between them. The CDR3 reads CATSDSLDYTF. As DNA, the CDR3 is TGTGCCACCAGTGATTCTCTTGACTACACCTTC.

This clonotype was seen at least ten times. The gene calls are TRBV20-1 and TRBJ2-1; D not certain. CDR1 is DFQATT and CDR2 is SNEGSKA in the germline V gene (reference sequence). This CDR3 has 10 amino acids. With 4 bases removed from V and 6 bases from J, the gap between germline ends came to 4 bases. CDR3 residues: CSAKRNEQFF. The DNA of the CDR3 is TGCAGTGCTAAGCGCAATGAGCAGTTCTTC.

This clonotype appeared many times. This chain links TRBV5-1 with TRBJ1-1; tentative D call: TRBD1 (5 bases). V lost 0 bases and J 4 bases, leaving 10 bases between the germline ends. This CDR3 comprises 14 residues. Germline V lookup: CDR1 SGHRS, CDR2 YFSETQ. The CDR3 here is CASSLAGGSTEAFF. The CDR3 coding sequence is TGCGCCAGCAGCTTGGCCGGGGGGAGCACTGAAGCTTTCTTT.

At least ten counts were recorded for this clonotype. The gene calls are TRBV5-1 and TRBJ2-7, with D possibly called TRBD1 or TRBD2 (6 bases each). The CDR3 totals 14 residues. Germline lookup yields CDR1 SGHRS and CDR2 YFSETQ. V was trimmed by 1 base and J by 3 bases, leaving 11 bases between them. CDR3 region: CASSLSGALYEQYF. CDR3 DNA: TGCGCCAGCAGCTTGTCGGGGGCCCTCTACGAGCAGTACTTC. Full variable domain (rest looked up from reference TRBV5-1 and TRBJ2-7): KAGVTQTPRYLIKTRGQQVTLSCSPISGHRSVSWYQQTPGQGLQFLFEYFSETQRNKGNFPGRFSGRQFSNSRSEMNVSTLELGDSALYLCASSLSGALYEQYFGPGTRLTVT.

This clonotype was picked up many times. V is TRBV7-6 and J is TRBJ2-2; 9 bases match TRBD1. V dropped 2 bases and J dropped 6; count of bases not matched to a gene: 10. This CDR3 region has 17 residues. Germline values: CDR1 SGHVS, CDR2 FNYEAQ. Here the CDR3 reads CASSLSPGQGMPGELFF. Here the CDR3 DNA reads TGTGCCAGCAGCTTATCCCCGGGACAGGGTATGCCCGGGGAGCTGTTTTTT.

This clonotype was observed at least ten times. V gene TRBV20-1 combines with J gene TRBJ1-6; weak D call: TRBD1 (5 bases). There are 15 residues in the CDR3. Trimming stripped 6 bases from V and 9 bases from J, with 21 bases between. Germline CDR1 is DFQATT and CDR2 is SNEGSKA (reference sequence). Here the CDR3 reads CSATPPGGEASPLHF. The CDR3 bases are TGCAGTGCAACACCTCCGGGGGGGGAGGCTTCACCCCTCCACTTT.

The chain carries TRBV19 and TRBJ2-1; 7 bases align to TRBD1. Germline CDR1 reads LNHDA; CDR2 reads SQIVND (reference sequence). V shed 4 bases and J 10 bases; nucleotides not matched to a gene: 10. The CDR3 is made up of 14 amino acids. CDR3 bases: TGTGCCAGTAGTACGCGTGGACAGACAGGGGAGCAGTTCTTC. Residues: CASSTRGQTGEQFF.

This clonotype has just a few counts. The J gene is TRBJ1-1, the V gene TRBV12-3 or TRBV12-4; D unresolved. V was trimmed by 3 bases and J by 4 bases, leaving 12 bases between them. This CDR3 region has 14 residues. The CDR3 reads CASSFVSGGTEAFF. CDR3 sequence (DNA): TGTGCCAGCAGTTTTGTCTCCGGAGGCACTGAAGCTTTCTTT.

This clonotype was recorded at least ten times. The chain combines TRBV5-1 with TRBJ2-5; no clear D. The CDR3 extends over 14 amino acids. Trimming took off 0 bases at V and 2 bases at J, with 8 bases between the two ends. Per the germline V gene, CDR1 is SGHRS and CDR2 is YFSETQ. The CDR3: CASSLARQQETQYF. CDR3 in DNA: TGCGCCAGCAGCTTGGCCCGACAACAAGAGACCCAGTACTTC.

This clonotype was observed a handful of times. This chain connects TRBV7-6 to TRBJ2-5, with D perhaps TRBD2 (5 bases). This CDR3 spans 13 amino acids. Between the trimmed V and J ends, which lost 3 bases and 5 bases, there was a span of 10 bases. The germline V gene encodes CDR1 SGHVS and CDR2 FNYEAQ. The CDR3 region is CASSLRAAETQYF. For the CDR3, the DNA is TGTGCCAGCAGCTTGAGGGCGGCCGAGACCCAGTACTTC.

This clonotype was counted many times. This sequence joins TRBV6-2 or TRBV6-3 and TRBJ1-1; D gene unclear. The V gene lost 2 bases and the J gene lost 7 bases, with 14 bases spanning the gap. Germline V gene data show CDR1 as MNHEY and CDR2 as SVGEGT. The CDR3 is made up of 14 amino acids. As DNA, the CDR3 is TGTGCCAGCAGTTACCCACCAGAGATGAATGAAGCTTTCTTT. Translated, it gives CASSYPPEMNEAFF.

This clonotype turned up a few times. The V call is TRBV20-1, the J call TRBJ2-5; possibly TRBD1 for D (7 bases). Germline assignment: CDR1 DFQATT and CDR2 SNEGSKA (reference sequence). V was trimmed by 0 bases and J by 4 bases, leaving 15 bases between them. This CDR3 has 15 amino acids. The CDR3 protein is CSARDARGARETQYF. The CDR3 nucleotides are TGCAGTGCTAGAGATGCCAGGGGGGCGCGAGAGACCCAGTACTTC.

In its sample, this clonotype was seen many times. The J gene is TRBJ2-7, the V gene TRBV5-5; 7 bases agree with TRBD1. J gave up 4 bases and V 2 bases, and 6 bases lay outside the gene matches. The CDR3 runs 14 residues. Germline V gene lookup returns CDR1 SGHKS and CDR2 YYEKEE (reference sequence). Here the CDR3 DNA reads TGTGCCAGCAGCTTCCCGGGACAGCAATACGAGCAGTACTTC. This encodes CASSFPGQQYEQYF.

This clonotype was counted many times. The chain has TRBV5-1 and TRBJ1-2; D not resolved. The germline V gene encodes CDR1 SGHRS and CDR2 YFSETQ. The CDR3 has 13 residues. V dropped 1 base and J dropped 5 bases, with 9 bases sitting between them. The DNA for the CDR3 is TGCGCCAGCAGCTTGTCCGGCGGGTATGGCTACACCTTC. It encodes CASSLSGGYGYTF.

This clonotype was recorded many times. The chain couples TRBV6-5 to TRBJ2-2; TRBD1 or TRBD2 may be the D gene (5 bases each). The CDR3 loop spans 13 amino acids. The germline V gene encodes CDR1 MNHEY and CDR2 SVGAGI. Deletions cut 10 bases from V and 0 bases from J, with 9 bases between. This CDR3 is CATGQSNTGELFF. The CDR3 nucleotides are TGTGCCACGGGGCAATCGAACACCGGGGAGCTGTTTTTT.

This clonotype showed up many times. The V and J genes are TRBV24-1 and TRBJ2-5; no clear D. Germline loops: CDR1 KGHDR, CDR2 SFDVKD. There are 13 residues in the CDR3. V was shortened by 1 base and J by 5 bases, with 7 bases between the two germline ends. The CDR3 here is CATSDFSPETQYF. The CDR3, as DNA: TGTGCCACCAGTGATTTTTCCCCGGAGACCCAGTACTTC.

Ten or more counts support this clonotype. The chain recombines TRBV29-1 with TRBJ2-1, with D perhaps matching TRBD2 (6 bases). CDR1 SQVTM and CDR2 ANQGSEA come from the germline V gene. V was clipped by 8 bases and J by 3 bases, with 14 bases between them. The CDR3 totals 13 residues. The CDR3 reads CSMPGLDYNEQFF. The CDR3 DNA follows: TGCAGCATGCCGGGACTGGACTACAATGAGCAGTTCTTC.

This clonotype came up many times. The rearrangement uses TRBV29-1 and TRBJ2-3, with unresolved D. V shed 8 bases and J shed 2 bases, with 17 bases lying between them. CDR1 is SQVTM, CDR2 ANQGSEA, per germline. CDR3 length equals 14 residues. The CDR3: CSLSVSVLTDTQYF. The CDR3, as DNA: TGCAGCCTCAGTGTTTCGGTTCTCACAGATACGCAGTATTTT.

This clonotype was detected ten times or more. The chain combines TRBV5-4 with TRBJ1-6, with 7 bases aligning to TRBD1. The CDR3 has 14 residues. V was clipped by 3 bases and J by 6 bases; unmatched bases: 3. From germline, CDR1 is SGHNT and CDR2 YYREEE (reference sequence). The CDR3: CASSSGQPNSPLHF. CDR3 bases: TGTGCCAGCAGCTCGGGACAGCCTAATTCACCCCTCCACTTT.

This clonotype was seen at least ten times. The chain recombines TRBV20-1 with TRBJ2-2; tentatively, D is TRBD1 (5 bases). The CDR3 covers 14 residues. V lost 3 bases and J 5 bases, leaving 13 bases between the germline ends. Germline CDR1 and CDR2: DFQATT and SNEGSKA (reference sequence). The CDR3 region has the DNA TGCAGTGCTAGTACGCAGGGTACTACCGGGGAGCTGTTTTTT. It specifies CSASTQGTTGELFF.